The 11 T cell receptor beta chains listed next were all sequenced from one sample in a study of follicular helper T cells after annual influenza vaccination (dated by TCRdb to 2017 to 2019). The time point label of this sample denotes: 2015-2016 season, 7 days after influenza vaccination. Libraries were prepared through the immunoSEQ multiplex PCR assay. TCRdb re-hosts the immuneACCESS table, in-frame sequences only. Its copies lack some clones; in the studies checked, an unresolved V gene accounts for under half of them, and the cause for the rest is not known. This sample holds about 6,800 clones; roughly 82% were observed only once. About 1.4% of the sample comes from the top ten. Here the sequenced sample was CXCR5- memory CD4+ T cells sorted from blood, taken 7 days after influenza vaccination. Interpreted using the paper, the cell subset or site label stands for: CXCR5- memory CD4 T cells. The receptor set was obtained from an adult who received the influenza vaccine.

V and J are TRBV7-8 and TRBJ1-2; 9 bases line up with TRBD1. The CDR3 has 15 amino acids. Trimming cost V 5 bases and J 4 bases; bases outside gene matches: 8. The germline V gene has CDR1 SGHVS and CDR2 FQNEAQ. This CDR3 reads CASSLYRGPGYGYTF. The DNA of the CDR3 is TGTGCCAGCAGCCTCTACAGGGGGCCGGGCTATGGCTACACCTTC.

The chain couples TRBV6-6 to TRBJ1-2; D not resolved. Trimming pared 0 bases from V and 6 bases from J, leaving 5 bases between. This CDR3 contains 12 residues. The germline gives CDR1 MNHNY, CDR2 SVGAGI (reference sequence). This CDR3 reads CASSYSGDGYTF. DNA of the CDR3: TGTGCCAGCAGTTACTCAGGCGATGGCTACACCTTC.

The chain is built from TRBV7-6 and TRBJ2-2; D gene ambiguous. The germline gives CDR1 SGHVS, CDR2 FNYEAQ. Trimming shortened V by 7 bases and J by 4 bases, and 16 bases separated the two germline ends. CDR3 length: 15 residues. CDR3 region: CASKPSQLGTGELFF. The CDR3 bases are TGTGCCAGCAAACCCTCACAACTGGGCACCGGGGAGCTGTTTTTT.

V and J are TRBV7-2 and TRBJ2-7, with 8 bases matching TRBD1. Trimming cost V 5 bases and J 0 bases; bases outside gene matches: 6. The CDR3 covers 15 residues. The V gene's germline CDR1 is SGHTA and CDR2 FQGNSA. The CDR3 loop reads CASSQYRGASYEQYF. The CDR3 DNA is TGTGCCAGCAGCCAATACAGGGGGGCCTCCTACGAGCAGTACTTC.

The chain has TRBV28 and TRBJ1-1; perhaps TRBD1 as D (6 bases). Per germline, CDR1 MDHEN and CDR2 SYDVKM. The germline V and J ends were trimmed by 6 bases and 4 bases, with 18 bases remaining between them. The CDR3 sequence is 15 residues long. The CDR3 loop reads CASRFGQTSGTEAFF. DNA for the CDR3: TGTGCCAGCAGATTCGGACAGACCTCGGGCACTGAAGCTTTCTTT.

This chain joins TRBV5-1 and TRBJ2-5; D call uncertain. This CDR3 contains 12 residues. Trimming cost V 3 bases and J 7 bases, with 10 bases left between them. Germline lookup yields CDR1 SGHRS and CDR2 YFSETQ. The CDR3 nucleotides are TGCGCCAGCAGCTCCCAAATCTCGACCCAGTACTTC. This translates into CASSSQISTQYF. The whole variable domain, filled in from reference TRBV5-1 and TRBJ2-5, reads KAGVTQTPRYLIKTRGQQVTLSCSPISGHRSVSWYQQTPGQGLQFLFEYFSETQRNKGNFPGRFSGRQFSNSRSEMNVSTLELGDSALYLCASSSQISTQYFGPGTRLLVL.

The CDR3 nucleotides are TGTGCCAGCAGCCCCCCGGGGGACACCGGGGAGCTGTTTTTT. This translates into CASSPPGDTGELFF. This chain links TRBV7-3 with TRBJ2-2; tentative D call: TRBD2 (6 bases). The V gene lost 5 bases and the J gene lost 3 bases, with 10 bases spanning the gap. The CDR3 is 14 amino acids. Germline V gene sequence: CDR1 SGHTA, CDR2 FQGTGA.

The chain carries TRBV30 and TRBJ2-1, with 8 bases lining up with TRBD1. This CDR3 is built from 19 residues. After removal of 3 bases from V and 1 base from J, the junction contained 17 bases not matched to a gene. Per the germline V gene, CDR1 is GTSNPN and CDR2 is SVGIG (reference sequence). CDR3 loop: CAWRGRRTGKEGSYNEQFF. For the CDR3, the DNA is TGTGCCTGGAGAGGTCGAAGGACAGGGAAGGAGGGGTCCTACAATGAGCAGTTCTTC.

The rearrangement links TRBV25-1 to TRBJ2-3, with a weak D call TRBD2 (6 bases). Germline CDR1 MGHDK, CDR2 SYGVNS. The CDR3 extends over 13 amino acids. V was cut by 6 bases and J by 11 bases, with 18 bases left in between. CDR3 DNA sequence: TGTGCCAGCAGATCAGACCCGGGGGAAAGGCAGTATTTT. It encodes CASRSDPGERQYF.

The J gene is TRBJ2-3, the V gene TRBV19, with TRBD1 as a possible D gene (6 bases). Trimming stripped 5 bases from V and 3 bases from J, with 9 bases between. Germline-derived CDR1 and CDR2 are LNHDA and SQIVND (reference sequence). This CDR3 is 13 amino acids long. CDR3 DNA sequence: TGTGCCAGTAGTCCCACAGGGACAGATACGCAGTATTTT. Its translation is CASSPTGTDTQYF.

The chain carries TRBV5-1 and TRBJ2-3; D is tentatively TRBD1 or TRBD2 (5 bases each). V was shortened by 7 bases and J by 5 bases, with 17 bases between the two germline ends. The CDR3 is 14 residues long. CDR1 is SGHRS and CDR2 is YFSETQ in the germline V gene. CDR3 amino acids: CASFTGTMGDTQYF. CDR3 DNA sequence: TGCGCCAGCTTTACCGGGACCATGGGAGATACGCAGTATTTT.